This record covers a single T cell receptor (beta chain). Assay: immunoSEQ multiplex PCR; the TCRdb copy retains only in-frame clones and omits some. The repertoire consists of over 130,000 clones, with 70% to 85% occurring once and the leading ten covering 1.5% to 2%. The record originates from a study of blood T cell repertoires in COVID-19. Study information: Some COVID-19 samples were acute and others convalescent; all came from the United States, Italy and Spain. In each case, the material was cDNA or gDNA derived from T cells, B-cell-depleted T cells, or PBMCs.

Residents of 24 US areas, aged about 18 to 89 years, made up the participants. People in the exposed group encountered a COVID-19 case within 2 weeks before entering the study. The ends were cut back, 4 bases at V and 6 bases at J, with 10 bases in the middle. Per germline, CDR1 LNHDA and CDR2 SQIVND (reference sequence). The CDR3 spans 13 residues. Material: PBMCs or T cells enriched from blood (not recorded which). The sequence was obtained from a woman under 30 who had been exposed to COVID-19. The V gene is TRBV19, the J gene TRBJ1-5, with TRBD1 as a possible D gene (5 bases). The CDR3 loop reads CASSTQGTQPQHF. The DNA of the CDR3 is TGTGCCAGTAGTACCCAGGGTACTCAGCCCCAGCATTTT.